The rows below give T cell receptor beta chains drawn from one sample of a study of CD8 T cells in ankylosing spondylitis. TCRdb re-called the 5' RACE reads through MiXCR, storing one row per CDR3 protein. The sample gives some 270,000 distinct CDR3 sequences, under 20% of which show up once; around a third is in the top ten. Material for sequencing was blood, either unsorted or a sorted T cell fraction (not recorded which). The source of these receptors is a male donor with ankylosing spondylitis or in good health (not recorded which). Each CDR3 is given with its conserved first and last residue. Fields, in order: J gene, CDR3 length, V gene, clone size, D gene, CDR3 DNA, CDR3 protein. A D gene is named only where the DNA matches it firmly. The size field is filled for only some rows; it gives once, few, many or a size class.

TRBJ1-1	14	TRBV4-1	-	TRBD1	TGCGCCAGCAGCCCACGGGACAGCAGGACTGAAGCTTTCTTT	CASSPRDSRTEAFF
TRBJ2-2	14	TRBV27	few	-	TGTGCCAGCAGTCCACTAGGTGTCGTCGGGGAGCTGTTTTTT	CASSPLGVVGELFF
TRBJ2-5	15	TRBV9	-	-	TGTGCCAGCAGCGTAGATGGACTCCTCCAAGAGACCCAGTACTTC	CASSVDGLLQETQYF
TRBJ1-2	15	TRBV29-1	few	-	TGCAGCGTTGAAGAAGCCCAAAGAGCTAACTATGGCTACACCTTC	CSVEEAQRANYGYTF
TRBJ2-6	16	TRBV9	few	-	TGTGCCAGCAGCAACCGACAGCCCTCTGGGGCCAACGTCCTGACTTTC	CASSNRQPSGANVLTF
TRBJ1-4	16	TRBV14	few	-	TGTGCCAGCAGCCAAAGGTTTCGGCAGGGTGGTGAAAAACTGTTTTTT	CASSQRFRQGGEKLFF
TRBJ2-5	13	TRBV7-9	-	-	TGTGCCAGCAGCCCGGCTTCTCAAGAGACCCAGTACTTC	CASSPASQETQYF
TRBJ2-1	13	TRBV20-1	few	TRBD2	TGCAGTGCTAGATCTAGCGGGTCGGTTGAGCAGTTCTTC	CSARSSGSVEQFF
TRBJ2-7	14	TRBV28	many	TRBD1	TGTGCCAGCAGTTGGACAGGGCGATCCTACGAGCAGTACTTC	CASSWTGRSYEQYF
TRBJ2-3	14	TRBV5-1	-	-	TGCGCCAGCTCTACACAGGGATTCACAGATACGCAGTATTTT	CASSTQGFTDTQYF
TRBJ2-7	14	TRBV20-1	many	TRBD1	TGCAGTGCAAGGGGGGGACAGGGGGCTTACGAGCAGTACTTC	CSARGGQGAYEQYF
TRBJ2-7	14	TRBV18	few	-	TGTGCCAGCTCACAGGAAGACATTCCCTACGAGCAGTACTTC	CASSQEDIPYEQYF
TRBJ2-5	15	TRBV3-1	-	-	TGTGCCAGCAGCCAAGTAGGCTCTTACCAAGAGACCCAGTACTTC	CASSQVGSYQETQYF
TRBJ2-2	16	TRBV9	few	TRBD1	TGTGCCAGCAGCGTAGGGGGACAGTCGAACACCGGGGAGCTGTTTTTT	CASSVGGQSNTGELFF
TRBJ1-4	18	TRBV11-1	-	TRBD1	TGTGCCAGCAGCCAACCGGACGACAGGGGGATAACTAATGAAAAACTGTTTTTT	CASSQPDDRGITNEKLFF
TRBJ1-1	14	TRBV27	-	-	TGTGCCAGCAGTCCAGACATCGAGAACACTGAAGCTTTCTTT	CASSPDIENTEAFF
TRBJ2-2	14	TRBV6-2/TRBV6-3	many	-	TGTGCCAGCAGTTACTTAGTTAACACCGGGGAGCTGTTTTTT	CASSYLVNTGELFF
TRBJ2-5	16	TRBV5-1	-	-	TGCGCCAGCAGCGTAAAAGGGGAACCGTATCAAGAGACCCAGTACTTC	CASSVKGEPYQETQYF
TRBJ2-1	12	TRBV20-1	-	-	TGCAGTGTAAGGACAGATTACAATGAGCAGTTCTTC	CSVRTDYNEQFF
TRBJ2-7	12	TRBV12-3/TRBV12-4	-	TRBD1	TGTGCGAACCCCAGGGGGCAAAGGGAGCAGTACTTC	CANPRGQREQYF
TRBJ2-5	13	TRBV14	many	-	TGTGCCAGCAGTGTACTAGACCAAGAGACCCAGTACTTC	CASSVLDQETQYF
TRBJ2-3	14	TRBV9	few	-	TGTGCCAGCAGCGTGGGCTCCAGCACAGATACGCAGTATTTT	CASSVGSSTDTQYF
TRBJ2-5	15	TRBV9	-	TRBD2	TGTGCCAGCAGCGAGCTAGCGGGATCGCAAGAGACCCAGTACTTC	CASSELAGSQETQYF
TRBJ2-7	15	TRBV27	-	-	TGTGCCAGCAGGGACTCAAACGCCCCCACCTACGAGCAGTACTTC	CASRDSNAPTYEQYF
TRBJ2-2	12	TRBV29-1	-	-	TGCAGCGTTGATTCTTTTACCGGGGAGCTGTTTTTT	CSVDSFTGELFF
TRBJ2-2	14	TRBV20-1	-	-	TGCAGTGCTAGAGGGCTAGCGAGCGCCGGGGAGCTGTTTTTT	CSARGLASAGELFF
TRBJ2-1	14	TRBV20-1	many	TRBD2	TGCAGTGCTAGGACTAGCGGGGAATACAATGAGCAGTTCTTC	CSARTSGEYNEQFF
TRBJ2-3	15	TRBV4-1	-	-	TGCGCCAGCAGCCTACGGGTCACGGAGGGGGATACGCAGTATTTT	CASSLRVTEGDTQYF
TRBJ2-7	16	TRBV14	-	TRBD1	TGTGCCAGCAGCCAAGAAGGGGGGACAGGTCTCTACGAGCAGTACTTC	CASSQEGGTGLYEQYF
TRBJ2-2	13	TRBV28	-	-	TGTGCCAGCAGTACTAGGGGTGTCGGGGAGCTGTTTTTT	CASSTRGVGELFF
TRBJ2-1	14	TRBV2	few	-	TGTGCCGGGGAGGAACAGACCGGCTACAATGAGCAGTTCTTC	CAGEEQTGYNEQFF
TRBJ2-1	13	TRBV28	-	-	TGTGCCAGCAGTAACTCTAGCTACAATGAGCAGTTCTTC	CASSNSSYNEQFF
TRBJ2-1	15	TRBV6-2/TRBV6-3	few	-	TGTGCCAGCAGTTACAGGTCAAGCTCCTACAATGAGCAGTTCTTC	CASSYRSSSYNEQFF
TRBJ2-1	17	TRBV5-1	-	-	TGCGCCAGCAGCACTCCGCCAGCGGTCGGGATTTACAATGAGCAGTTCTTC	CASSTPPAVGIYNEQFF
TRBJ1-2	12	TRBV29-1	few	-	TGCAGCGTTCTCGTGCCCAACTATGGCTACACCTTC	CSVLVPNYGYTF
TRBJ2-2	15	TRBV28	-	TRBD2	TGTGCCAGCAGTTTACCGGGAGGGCCGAACGGGGAGCTGTTTTTT	CASSLPGGPNGELFF
TRBJ2-7	15	TRBV4-1	few	TRBD2	TGCGCCAGCAGCTCTTTGACTAGCGGGAGAGGCGAGCAGTACTTC	CASSSLTSGRGEQYF
TRBJ2-3	17	TRBV7-2	many	TRBD2	TGTGCCAGCAGCTTGACTAGCGGGAGCCCCCAGGTGGATACGCAGTATTTT	CASSLTSGSPQVDTQYF
TRBJ2-3	16	TRBV7-8	-	TRBD2	TGTGCCAGCAGCTCGGGACTAGCGGGAAGCACAGATACGCAGTATTTT	CASSSGLAGSTDTQYF
TRBJ2-1	13	TRBV29-1	many	-	TGCAGCGCTAAGCTAGTTTCCTACAATGAGCAGTTCTTC	CSAKLVSYNEQFF